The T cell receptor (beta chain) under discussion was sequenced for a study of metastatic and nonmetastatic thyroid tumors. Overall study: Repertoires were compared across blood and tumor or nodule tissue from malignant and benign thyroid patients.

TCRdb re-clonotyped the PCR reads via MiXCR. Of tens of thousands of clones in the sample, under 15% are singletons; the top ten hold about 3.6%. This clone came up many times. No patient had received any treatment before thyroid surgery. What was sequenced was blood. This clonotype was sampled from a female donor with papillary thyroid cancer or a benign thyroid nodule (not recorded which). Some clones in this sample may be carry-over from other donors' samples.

CDR3 in amino acids: CASSPRDTLYGYTF. The CDR3 region has the DNA TGTGCCAGCAGCCCACGGGACACCCTCTATGGCTACACCTTC. J is TRBJ1-2 and V is TRBV2, with D maybe TRBD1 (6 bases). The CDR3 extends over 14 amino acids. Germline V lookup: CDR1 SNHLY, CDR2 FYNNEI. Trimming took off 6 bases at V and 4 bases at J, with 15 bases between the two ends.